The 14 T cell receptor beta chains given below trace back to one sample, sequenced in a study of blood T cell repertoires in COVID-19. Method: immunoSEQ multiplex PCR; TCRdb's copy keeps in-frame clones and lacks some. This table has hundreds of thousands of clones, around 88% appearing once. Sequenced input: PBMCs or T cells enriched from blood (not recorded which). All receptors derive from a woman between 35 and 50 years old with acute COVID-19.

This chain links TRBV12-3 or TRBV12-4 with TRBJ1-2, with no clear D. The V gene lost 6 bases and the J gene lost 5 bases, with 13 bases spanning the gap. The CDR3 loop spans 13 amino acids. The CDR3 reads CASRTAGPYGYTF. In DNA form, the CDR3 reads TGTGCCAGCAGAACCGCAGGCCCGTATGGCTACACCTTC.

This sequence joins TRBV2 and TRBJ2-1; a weak D match, TRBD2 (6 bases). There are 14 residues in the CDR3. The germline V gene encodes CDR1 SNHLY and CDR2 FYNNEI. V was cut by 5 bases and J by 12 bases, with 20 bases left in between. The CDR3 bases are TGTGCCAGCAGTACCGGAGGGACTTCACGGGGGCAGTTCTTC. This translates into CASSTGGTSRGQFF.

This clone was picked up one time. The V gene is TRBV11-3, the J gene TRBJ2-1; TRBD2 agrees at 7 bases. The CDR3 length is 16 residues. CDR1 is SGHNT and CDR2 is YENEEA in the germline V gene. The ends lost 1 base at V and 6 bases at J; junction bases unmatched: 9. The CDR3 loop reads CASSLGFRGRGNEQFF. For the CDR3, the DNA is TGTGCCAGCAGCTTAGGGTTTCGAGGGAGGGGCAATGAGCAGTTCTTC.

This chain uses TRBV5-1 with TRBJ2-7; 10 bases map to TRBD2. V lost 0 bases and J lost 2; bases outside the gene matches: 5. Germline CDR1 reads SGHRS; CDR2 reads YFSETQ. The CDR3 runs 16 residues. In DNA form, the CDR3 reads TGCGCCAGCAGCTTGGGTGGACTAGCGGCGACCTACGAGCAGTACTTC. It translates to CASSLGGLAATYEQYF.

The chain links TRBV20-1 to TRBJ2-7, with D maybe TRBD2 (7 bases). CDR1 is DFQATT, CDR2 SNEGSKA, per germline (reference sequence). The CDR3 covers 10 residues. DNA for the CDR3: TGCAGGAGGGGGGGCTACGAGCAGTACTTC. This codes for CRRGGYEQYF.

The rearrangement links TRBV19 to TRBJ1-4, with D perhaps matching TRBD1 (6 bases). Germline V gene sequence: CDR1 LNHDA, CDR2 SQIVND (reference sequence). Trimming stripped 4 bases from V and 8 bases from J, with 14 bases between. This CDR3 spans 14 amino acids. Here the CDR3 DNA reads TGTGCCAGTAGTAGCAGGGGAGTCAGAGAAAAACTGTTTTTT. It codes for CASSSRGVREKLFF.

The chain is built from TRBV7-9 and TRBJ1-6; 8 bases are shared with TRBD1. V was clipped by 3 bases and J by 7 bases; unmatched bases: 8. CDR1 is SEHNR and CDR2 is FQNEAQ in the germline V gene (reference sequence). This CDR3 spans 16 amino acids. CDR3 in amino acids: CASSFRQGAGNSPLHF. CDR3 nucleotides: TGTGCCAGCAGCTTCAGGCAGGGGGCTGGAAATTCACCCCTCCACTTT.

This clone was recorded only once. The V and J genes are TRBV7-3 and TRBJ2-1; no definite D call. Germline CDR1 reads SGHTA; CDR2 reads FQGTGA. The CDR3 extends over 16 amino acids. V was pared by 5 bases and J by 0 bases, with 14 bases between. The CDR3 loop is CASSLQAISSYNEQFF. Here the CDR3 DNA reads TGTGCCAGCAGCCTACAAGCGATAAGCTCCTACAATGAGCAGTTCTTC.

This sequence joins TRBV5-1 and TRBJ2-1; 7 nucleotides match TRBD2. J gave up 0 bases and V 8 bases, and 5 bases lay outside the gene matches. This CDR3 is built from 14 residues. The germline V gene encodes CDR1 SGHRS and CDR2 YFSETQ. As DNA, the CDR3 is TGCGCCAGTTCCGGGACTAACTCCTACAATGAGCAGTTCTTC. Encoded protein: CASSGTNSYNEQFF. Full variable domain (remainder filled in from reference TRBV5-1 and TRBJ2-1): KAGVTQTPRYLIKTRGQQVTLSCSPISGHRSVSWYQQTPGQGLQFLFEYFSETQRNKGNFPGRFSGRQFSNSRSEMNVSTLELGDSALYLCASSGTNSYNEQFFGPGTRLTVL.

This clone was observed a single time. J is TRBJ1-6 and V is TRBV7-8; D not resolved. The germline CDR1 and CDR2 sequences are SGHVS and FQNEAQ. The CDR3 runs 15 residues. V was shortened by 6 bases and J by 3 bases, with 12 bases between the two germline ends. The CDR3 DNA follows: TGTGCCAGCAGGGGCTTAGTAAGCTATAATTCACCCCTCCACTTT. Translated, it gives CASRGLVSYNSPLHF.

This clone was counted a few times. The chain carries TRBV19 and TRBJ2-1; a possible D gene is TRBD1 (6 bases). CDR3 size: 16 residues. Per the germline V gene, CDR1 is LNHDA and CDR2 is SQIVND (reference sequence). Trimming stripped 6 bases from V and 2 bases from J, with 17 bases between. CDR3 residues: CASREQGAMTYNEQFF. CDR3 nucleotides: TGTGCCAGTAGAGAACAGGGCGCTATGACCTACAATGAGCAGTTCTTC.

V gene TRBV10-3 combines with J gene TRBJ2-7; tentative D call: TRBD1 (6 bases). V lost 6 bases and J 2 bases, leaving 17 bases between the germline ends. CDR1 is ENHRY and CDR2 is SYGVKD in the germline V gene. The length of the CDR3 is 15 residues. CDR3 amino acids: CAISLNRDKAYEQYF. The CDR3 region has the DNA TGTGCCATCAGCTTAAACCGGGACAAAGCCTACGAGCAGTACTTC.

V is TRBV7-2 and J is TRBJ1-5, with 9 nucleotides matching TRBD1. The trim removed 5 bases at V and 6 bases at J, leaving 8 bases unmatched. Germline V gives CDR1 SGHTA, CDR2 FQGNSA. The CDR3 contains 15 residues. The CDR3 protein is CASSPGQGKVQPQHF. The DNA of the CDR3 is TGTGCCAGCAGCCCGGGACAGGGAAAGGTTCAGCCCCAGCATTTT. Supplemented by reference TRBV7-2 and TRBJ1-5, the full variable domain reads GAGVSQSPSNKVTEKGKDVELRCDPISGHTALYWYRQSLGQGLEFLIYFQGNSAPDKSGLPSDRFSAERTGGSVSTLTIQRTQQEDSAVYLCASSPGQGKVQPQHFGDGTRLSIL.

This clone has a single count. V and J are TRBV19 and TRBJ1-2, with 8 bases lining up with TRBD1. This CDR3 has 14 amino acids. Germline-derived CDR1 and CDR2 are LNHDA and SQIVND (reference sequence). Germline trimming cut 4 bases from V and 3 bases from J; bases unmatched to any gene: 4. Written as DNA, the CDR3 is TGTGCCAGTAGTAGGGGACAGGAAGACTATGGCTACACCTTC. Translation: CASSRGQEDYGYTF.